The 18 T cell receptor beta chains listed next were all sequenced from one sample in a study of metastatic and nonmetastatic thyroid tumors. TCRdb ran MiXCR on the PCR reads. The sample lists tens of thousands of clones; about 29% were seen once. Among the patients, none had received any treatment before thyroid surgery. Sequencing was performed on blood. These TCRs come from a female donor with papillary thyroid cancer or a benign thyroid nodule (not recorded which). Some clones in this sample may be carry-over from other donors' samples.

V is TRBV19 and J is TRBJ1-1, with TRBD1 as a possible D gene (5 bases). The V end was cut by 9 bases, the J end by 0 bases, with 17 bases between. The CDR3 extends over 15 amino acids. The germline CDR1 and CDR2 sequences are LNHDA and SQIVND (reference sequence). The CDR3 DNA sequence: TGTGCCAGCACCGGGACGGCTCAGGTGAACACTGAAGCTTTCTTT. As protein: CASTGTAQVNTEAFF.

This clone was counted ten times or more. The rearrangement joins TRBV3-1 to TRBJ2-6; 10 nucleotides match TRBD2. The CDR3 consists of 17 residues. V dropped 8 bases and J dropped 0; count of bases not matched to a gene: 7. Germline values: CDR1 LGHDT, CDR2 YNNKEL (reference sequence). DNA of the CDR3: TGTGCCAGCGACGAGCGGGAGGGCAACTCTGGGGCCAACGTCCTGACTTTC. It specifies CASDEREGNSGANVLTF.

This clone was recorded a few times. A junction boundary mismatches the germline segment, possibly from a read error. The V and J genes are TRBV10-1 and TRBJ2-6; the D gene is possibly TRBD1 (5 bases). CDR1 and CDR2 (germline): WNHNN, SYGVQD (reference sequence). This CDR3 region has 17 residues. CDR3 in amino acids: CASSDSWGSSGANVLTF. The CDR3 coding sequence is TGCGCCAGCAGTGACAGTTGGGGAAGCTCTGGGGCCAACGTACTGACTTTC.

This clone was counted between two and nine times. The V call is TRBV12-5, the J call TRBJ2-1; maybe TRBD1 (5 bases). V was cut by 7 bases and J by 4 bases, with 17 bases left in between. Germline CDR1 reads LGHNT; CDR2 reads FRNRAP. This CDR3 comprises 15 residues. The CDR3 coding sequence is TGTGCTAGTGCTCAAGGTCGCAGGGTTTACAATGAGCAGTTCTTC. It encodes CASAQGRRVYNEQFF.

About this clone: A much more abundant neighbour one base away suggests this may be a read error. Other DNA sequences in the sample encode the same CDR3. This chain connects TRBV20-1 to TRBJ2-2; possible D gene TRBD2, 6 bases. Per germline, CDR1 DFQATT and CDR2 SNEGSKA (reference sequence). CDR3 length equals 17 residues. The CDR3 DNA is TGCAGTGCTAGAGATTTGATGCGGGGTCCGAACACCGGGGAGCTGTTCTTT. Its translation: CSARDLMRGPNTGELFF.

This sequence joins TRBV11-3 and TRBJ2-5; the match to TRBD1 covers 7 bases. This CDR3 has 15 amino acids. Trimming removed 3 bases from V and 3 bases from J; junction bases left unmatched: 7. The germline V gene encodes CDR1 SGHNT and CDR2 YENEEA. The DNA for the CDR3 is TGTGCCAGCAGCTTCGAAGACAGGGAGAAAGAGACCCAGTACTTC. This sequence encodes CASSFEDREKETQYF.

This clone was observed at least ten times. The rearrangement joins TRBV19 to TRBJ1-6; TRBD1 is a possible D gene (6 bases). CDR3 length: 17 residues. Germline CDR1 LNHDA, CDR2 SQIVND (reference sequence). Trimming took 5 bases from V and 0 from J, leaving 14 bases between them. CDR3 coding DNA: TGTGCCAGTAGTCCCCAGGGGTCCCGCTCCTATAATTCACCCCTCCACTTT. Protein sequence: CASSPQGSRSYNSPLHF. Variable domain in full (rest from reference TRBV19 and TRBJ1-6): DGGITQSPKYLFRKEGQNVTLSCEQNLNHDAMYWYRQDPGQGLRLIYYSQIVNDFQKGDIAEGYSVSREKKESFPLTVTSAQKNPTAFYLCASSPQGSRSYNSPLHFGNGTRLTVT.

Only a few counts were recorded for this clone. The chain has TRBV19 and TRBJ1-6; D ambiguous. The length of the CDR3 is 14 residues. Germline lookup yields CDR1 LNHDA and CDR2 SQIVND (reference sequence). V was pared by 7 bases and J by 10 bases, with 17 bases between. CDR3 loop: CASTIAGPPSPLHF. The DNA for the CDR3 is TGTGCCAGTACCATAGCCGGGCCCCCATCACCCCTCCACTTT.

This rearrangement joins TRBV7-8 to TRBJ1-1, with D unclear. V was shortened by 5 bases and J by 5 bases, with 12 bases between the two germline ends. Germline CDR1 SGHVS, CDR2 FQNEAQ. The CDR3 covers 13 residues. CDR3 bases: TGTGCCAGCAGCAAAAAGTGGGCAACTGAAGCTTTCTTT. It codes for CASSKKWATEAFF.

As concerns this clone: The germline gene is not matched at one end of the junction; a read error may be the cause. Here the CDR3 DNA reads TGTACCAGCAGCTTTGTGGCGAACTATGGCTACACCTTC. Translation: CTSSFVANYGYTF. This chain links TRBV11-2 with TRBJ1-2; D gene unclear. The CDR3 loop spans 13 amino acids. In germline, CDR1 is SGHAT, CDR2 FQNNGV. Supplemented by reference TRBV11-2 and TRBJ1-2, the full variable domain reads EAGVAQSPRYKIIEKRQSVAFWCNPISGHATLYWYQQILGQGPKLLIQFQNNGVVDDSQLPKDRFSAERLKGVDSTLKIQPAKLEDSAVYLCTSSFVANYGYTFGSGTRLTVV.

A note on this clone: At one end the junction does not follow the germline gene, possibly because of a read error. The V call is TRBV12-3 or TRBV12-4, the J call TRBJ2-7; D is undetermined. CDR3 size: 12 residues. The CDR3 bases are TGTGCCATCAGTTTTTTGGGCTACGAGCAGTACTTC. Its translation: CAISFLGYEQYF.

This clone has just a few counts. The rearrangement uses TRBV12-3 or TRBV12-4 and TRBJ2-5; 10 bases match TRBD2. V lost 3 bases and J lost 4; bases outside the gene matches: 2. The CDR3 totals 14 residues. CDR3 sequence reads: CASSLASGRETQYF. CDR3 coding DNA: TGTGCCAGCAGTTTGGCTAGCGGGAGAGAGACCCAGTACTTC.

A few counts support this clone. The rearrangement links TRBV20-1 to TRBJ2-1; TRBD2 aligns across 11 bases. CDR3 length: 13 residues. Trimming took 6 bases from V and 7 from J; bases not matched to a gene: 5. Germline assignment: CDR1 DFQATT and CDR2 SNEGSKA (reference sequence). The CDR3 nucleotides are TGCAGTGCAGAGACTAGCGGGACAAATGAGCAGTTCTTC. Its protein is CSAETSGTNEQFF.

This clone is classed as medium-sized. The chain is built from TRBV6-7 and TRBJ1-2; TRBD1 might be the D (6 bases). TRBV6-7 is identified as an open reading frame with a role that is uncertain. The CDR3 has 15 residues. V was cut by 0 bases and J by 4 bases, with 12 bases left in between. CDR3 amino acids: CASSYSPQQGYGYTF. The DNA of the CDR3 is TGTGCCAGCAGTTACTCCCCCCAACAGGGCTATGGCTACACCTTC.

V gene TRBV5-1 combines with J gene TRBJ2-3; 9 bases fit TRBD1. The CDR3 has 15 amino acids. The germline V gene encodes CDR1 SGHRS and CDR2 YFSETQ. J lost 3 bases, V lost 3 bases, and 5 bases had no gene match. The CDR3 nucleotides are TGCGCCAGCAGCTCGGACAGGGGCTGGACAGATACGCAGTATTTT. Its translation: CASSSDRGWTDTQYF.

With regard to this clone: A junction boundary mismatches the germline segment, possibly from a read error. This chain links TRBV11-2 with TRBJ2-3, with D tentatively TRBD2 (5 bases). Looked up from germline, CDR1 is SGHAT and CDR2 is FQNNGV. The CDR3 has 16 amino acids. CDR3 loop: CASSLFGVLSTDTHYF. CDR3 sequence (DNA): TGTGCCAGCAGCTTATTCGGGGTACTTAGCACAGATACGCACTATTTT. The entire variable domain, with the rest obtained from reference TRBV11-2 and TRBJ2-3, is as follows: EAGVAQSPRYKIIEKRQSVAFWCNPISGHATLYWYQQILGQGPKLLIQFQNNGVVDDSQLPKDRFSAERLKGVDSTLKIQPAKLEDSAVYLCASSLFGVLSTDTHYFGPGTRLTVL.

This clone was found many times. The rearrangement uses TRBV5-1 and TRBJ2-4; a weak D match, TRBD2 (5 bases). The V and J ends lost 0 bases and 8 bases respectively, with 12 bases between them. The germline gives CDR1 SGHRS, CDR2 YFSETQ. The CDR3 consists of 14 residues. This CDR3 reads CASSLGGVGDIQYF. Here the CDR3 DNA reads TGCGCCAGCAGCTTGGGTGGGGTCGGGGACATTCAGTACTTC.

This clone is deemed medium-sized. The gene calls are TRBV30 and TRBJ2-7; tentative D call: TRBD2 (6 bases). Germline V lookup: CDR1 GTSNPN, CDR2 SVGIG (reference sequence). CDR3 size: 15 residues. V was cut by 2 bases and J by 2 bases, with 16 bases left in between. CDR3 coding DNA: TGTGCCTGGAGTTTGGCGGGGAATGTTGCCTACGAGCAGTACTTC. It codes for CAWSLAGNVAYEQYF.